What follows are 29 T cell receptor beta chains derived from one specimen sequenced in a study of blood T cell repertoires in COVID-19. Measured with immunoSEQ multiplex PCR; TCRdb has only the in-frame clones, and not every one. This sample carries approximately 150,000 clones, roughly 87% of them seen once, and the ten largest clones take roughly 1.9%. The sequencing input was peripheral blood. The origin of the receptors is a man aged 65 to 85 with acute or convalescent COVID-19.

The chain employs TRBV18 and TRBJ2-7, with 7 bases aligning to TRBD2. The germline gives CDR1 KGHSH, CDR2 LQKENI. Germline trimming cut 10 bases from V and 3 bases from J; bases unmatched to any gene: 6. The CDR3 runs to 12 residues. The CDR3 DNA sequence: TGTGCCACCGCGTGGGGGGGCTACGAGCAGTACTTC. This translates into CATAWGGYEQYF.

This chain joins TRBV5-1 and TRBJ2-1; 7 nucleotides line up with TRBD2. CDR3 length: 16 residues. J gave up 2 bases and V 0 bases, and 5 bases lay outside the gene matches. The germline CDR1 and CDR2 sequences are SGHRS and YFSETQ. This CDR3 is CASSLDRGVTYNEQFF. The CDR3 coding sequence is TGCGCCAGCAGCTTGGACCGGGGGGTTACCTACAATGAGCAGTTCTTC.

For this clone: The identical CDR3 is also encoded by other nucleotide sequences in the sample. This chain connects TRBV18 to TRBJ2-7, with 7 bases aligning to TRBD1. Germline V lookup: CDR1 KGHSH, CDR2 LQKENI. The length of the CDR3 is 13 residues. Trimming took 4 bases from V and 2 from J; bases not matched to a gene: 2. The DNA of the CDR3 is TGTGCCAGCTCACTGGGACAGACCTACGAGCAGTACTTC. Translating it yields CASSLGQTYEQYF.

The chain recombines TRBV7-9 with TRBJ2-1; D perhaps matches TRBD1 (5 bases). Germline V gene data show CDR1 as SEHNR and CDR2 as FQNEAQ (reference sequence). With 1 base removed from V and 1 base from J, the gap between germline ends came to 8 bases. The CDR3 has 15 residues. The CDR3: CASSLGSGSYNEQFF. Written as DNA, the CDR3 is TGTGCCAGCAGCTTAGGTTCAGGGTCCTACAATGAGCAGTTCTTC.

CDR3 nucleotide sequence: TGTGCCAGCAGCGCTCTTAGCGGGGGGGCCTACGAGCAGTACTTC. Translation: CASSALSGGAYEQYF. V usage is TRBV9 and J usage is TRBJ2-7, with TRBD2 identical over 11 bases. CDR3 size: 15 residues. The germline CDR1 and CDR2 sequences are SGDLS and YYNGEE. Losses at the gene ends were 3 bases for V and 2 bases for J; bases not matched to a gene: 4.

The chain is built from TRBV5-1 and TRBJ2-6, with 7 bases lining up with TRBD1. CDR3 length: 16 residues. Germline loops: CDR1 SGHRS, CDR2 YFSETQ. With 4 bases clipped from V and 2 bases from J, the junction kept 6 bases outside the gene matches. For the CDR3, the DNA is TGCGCCAGCAGCAGAATACAGGGGACTGGGGCCAACGTCCTGACTTTC. Amino acids: CASSRIQGTGANVLTF.

V and J are TRBV18 and TRBJ1-2; a possible D gene is TRBD1 (5 bases). The CDR3 has 14 residues. With 5 bases removed from V and 4 bases from J, the gap between germline ends came to 14 bases. In germline, CDR1 is KGHSH, CDR2 LQKENI. The DNA for the CDR3 is TGTGCCAGCTCAGCAGGGATTGGCGGCTATGGCTACACCTTC. It encodes CASSAGIGGYGYTF. The whole variable domain, remainder taken from reference TRBV18 and TRBJ1-2, is NAGVMQNPRHLVRRRGQEARLRCSPMKGHSHVYWYRQLPEEGLKFMVYLQKENIIDESGMPKERFSAEFPKEGPSILRIQQVVRGDSAAYFCASSAGIGGYGYTFGSGTRLTVV.

The chain couples TRBV12-5 to TRBJ2-2; no definite D call. Germline V CDR1 and CDR2: LGHNT, FRNRAP. Between the trimmed V and J ends, which lost 2 bases and 0 bases, there was a span of 10 bases. This CDR3 is built from 16 residues. CDR3 protein: CASGLRRQTNTGELFF. CDR3 DNA sequence: TGTGCTAGTGGTTTGAGGCGACAAACGAACACCGGGGAGCTGTTTTTT.

This chain's CDR3 is CASSSTGTGNYGYTF. The CDR3 nucleotides are TGTGCCAGCAGCTCCACCGGGACAGGGAACTATGGCTACACCTTC. The V and J genes are TRBV6-2 or TRBV6-3 and TRBJ1-2, with 9 bases identical to TRBD1. The CDR3 is 15 residues long. CDR1 is MNHEY, CDR2 SVGEGT, per germline. Germline trimming cut 6 bases from V and 2 bases from J; bases unmatched to any gene: 7.

V gene TRBV6-2 or TRBV6-3 combines with J gene TRBJ1-1; D is perhaps TRBD1 (5 bases). Germline CDR1 is MNHEY and CDR2 is SVGEGT. The V gene lost 2 bases and the J gene lost 3 bases, with 13 bases spanning the gap. The CDR3 is 15 amino acids. The CDR3 DNA reads as TGTGCCAGCAGTTACGGGAGGGACGGTTACACTGAAGCTTTCTTT. Its protein is CASSYGRDGYTEAFF.

The chain uses TRBV7-9 and TRBJ2-5; TRBD1 aligns across 9 bases. V lost 4 bases, J lost 4 bases, and 7 bases stayed unmatched. The CDR3 covers 15 residues. Germline V lookup: CDR1 SEHNR, CDR2 FQNEAQ (reference sequence). The CDR3 DNA reads as TGTGCCAGCAGCTCTTACAGGGGGCGCGTAGAGACCCAGTACTTC. This encodes CASSSYRGRVETQYF.

This chain links TRBV11-2 with TRBJ1-1; the D is unclear. Germline V gives CDR1 SGHAT, CDR2 FQNNGV. V lost 1 base, J lost 2 bases, and 5 bases lay in between. This CDR3 is 13 amino acids long. The CDR3 loop is CASSLAVNTEAFF. In DNA, the CDR3 is TGTGCCAGCAGCTTAGCAGTTAACACTGAAGCTTTCTTT.

V gene TRBV10-3 combines with J gene TRBJ2-5; unclear D gene. The CDR3 covers 13 residues. Germline loops: CDR1 ENHRY, CDR2 SYGVKD. V lost 4 bases and J 2 bases, leaving 8 bases between the germline ends. CDR3 bases: TGTGCCATCAGTGCCAGGCCGCAAGAGACCCAGTACTTC. It is translated as CAISARPQETQYF.

The V call is TRBV5-8, the J call TRBJ2-7; 11 bases agree with TRBD1. This CDR3 region has 13 residues. The germline V gene encodes CDR1 SGHTS and CDR2 YDEGEE. Germline trimming cut 7 bases from V and 6 bases from J; bases unmatched to any gene: 6. The CDR3 spells CASGWTGGSEQYF. CDR3 DNA: TGTGCCAGCGGTTGGACAGGGGGCAGCGAGCAGTACTTC.

The rearrangement links TRBV27 to TRBJ2-7, with 9 bases aligning to TRBD1. The germline gives CDR1 MNHEY, CDR2 SMNVEV (reference sequence). This CDR3 is built from 16 residues. J was trimmed by 4 bases and V by 0 bases; bases with no gene match: 7. The CDR3 reads CASSLSTGQGKYEQYF. In DNA, the CDR3 is TGTGCCAGCAGTTTATCGACGGGACAGGGAAAATACGAGCAGTACTTC.

V gene TRBV6-5 combines with J gene TRBJ1-5; weak D call: TRBD1 (5 bases). Trimming stripped 4 bases from V and 1 base from J, with 11 bases between. The CDR3 consists of 15 residues. The germline gives CDR1 MNHEY, CDR2 SVGAGI. This chain's CDR3 is CASSLGLQSNQPQHF. CDR3 bases: TGTGCCAGCAGTTTGGGACTTCAAAGCAATCAGCCCCAGCATTTT.

This clone was seen only a few times. The chain is built from TRBV19 and TRBJ1-5; 7 bases fit TRBD1. This CDR3 comprises 15 residues. Germline V gene sequence: CDR1 LNHDA, CDR2 SQIVND (reference sequence). Unmatched junction bases numbered 4, after V lost 5 bases and J lost 0 bases. The CDR3 DNA reads as TGTGCCAGTAGTGCGGGACAGTATAGCAATCAGCCCCAGCATTTT. The encoded protein is CASSAGQYSNQPQHF.

The chain combines TRBV11-2 with TRBJ2-7, with D uncertain. Between the trimmed V and J ends, which lost 4 bases and 3 bases, there was a span of 10 bases. This CDR3 comprises 13 residues. Germline lookup yields CDR1 SGHAT and CDR2 FQNNGV. The CDR3 loop is CASSSPADYEQYF. The CDR3 coding sequence is TGTGCCAGCAGCTCCCCGGCGGACTACGAGCAGTACTTC.

V gene TRBV5-4 combines with J gene TRBJ1-3; D remains ambiguous. Germline values: CDR1 SGHNT, CDR2 YYREEE (reference sequence). The length of the CDR3 is 16 residues. The V gene lost 0 bases and the J gene lost 0 bases, with 10 bases spanning the gap. The CDR3: CASSLDPEPSGNTIYF. Written as DNA, the CDR3 is TGTGCCAGCAGCTTGGACCCAGAACCCTCTGGAAACACCATATATTTT.

This chain uses TRBV6-5 with TRBJ2-1; no definite D call. CDR3 size: 14 residues. With 6 bases removed from V and 0 bases from J, the gap between germline ends came to 9 bases. From germline, CDR1 is MNHEY and CDR2 SVGAGI. The CDR3: CASRTTSSYNEQFF. The CDR3 nucleotides are TGTGCCAGCAGAACAACAAGCTCCTACAATGAGCAGTTCTTC.

The CDR3 DNA is TGTGCCAGCTCACCACGTGAGACTAGCGGGGGGAACCAAGAGACCCAGTACTTC. The encoded protein is CASSPRETSGGNQETQYF. V and J are TRBV18 and TRBJ2-5, with 13 bases matching TRBD2. The germline V gene encodes CDR1 KGHSH and CDR2 LQKENI. The CDR3 has 18 residues. Unmatched junction bases numbered 5, after V lost 1 base and J lost 0 bases.

This chain connects TRBV1 to TRBJ1-1; TRBD1, as called in the table, went unchecked against the DNA. TRBV1 counts as a pseudogene. This CDR3 comprises 15 residues. CDR3 loop: CTSSPGQGGYTEAFF. The CDR3 DNA is TGCACCAGCAGCCCAGGACAGGGGGGCTACACTGAAGCTTTCTTT.

The rearrangement joins TRBV7-3 to TRBJ2-3; TRBD2 agrees at 8 bases. Germline CDR1 SGHTA, CDR2 FQGTGA. The CDR3 length is 15 residues. Germline trimming cut 5 bases from V and 1 base from J; bases unmatched to any gene: 5. The CDR3 sequence is CASSNSGKGTDTQYF. The DNA for the CDR3 is TGTGCCAGCAGCAATAGCGGGAAGGGCACAGATACGCAGTATTTT. The whole variable domain, remainder taken from reference TRBV7-3 and TRBJ2-3, is GAGVSQTPSNKVTEKGKYVELRCDPISGHTALYWYRQSLGQGPEFLIYFQGTGAADDSGLPNDRFFAVRPEGSVSTLKIQRTERGDSAVYLCASSNSGKGTDTQYFGPGTRLTVL.

V usage is TRBV6-5 and J usage is TRBJ1-5; D gene uncertain. CDR1 and CDR2 (germline): MNHEY, SVGAGI. V was shortened by 2 bases and J by 2 bases, with 7 bases between the two germline ends. The CDR3 totals 14 residues. CDR3 in DNA: TGTGCCAGCAGTTACCGACGGGGCAATCAGCCCCAGCATTTT. Translated, it gives CASSYRRGNQPQHF.

This clone was detected once. V usage is TRBV6-4 and J usage is TRBJ1-5, with 9 positions matching TRBD1. CDR1 is MRHNA, CDR2 SNTAGT, per germline. After removal of 3 bases from V and 6 bases from J, the junction contained 0 bases not matched to a gene. This CDR3 comprises 13 residues. CDR3 in DNA: TGTGCCAGCAGTGAGACAGGGGGTCAGCCCCAGCATTTT. Translating it yields CASSETGGQPQHF.

The genes are TRBV25-1 and TRBJ1-2; no firm D call. The CDR3 runs to 12 residues. Trimming took 2 bases from V and 5 from J, leaving 6 bases between them. Germline V gene data show CDR1 as MGHDK and CDR2 as SYGVNS. CDR3 amino acids: CASSEVPYGYTF. The CDR3 nucleotides read TGTGCCAGCAGTGAAGTCCCGTATGGCTACACCTTC.

This chain links TRBV2 with TRBJ1-6, with TRBD1 identical over 7 bases. CDR1 SNHLY and CDR2 FYNNEI come from the germline V gene. There are 14 residues in the CDR3. Losses at the gene ends were 10 bases for V and 8 bases for J; bases not matched to a gene: 11. DNA for the CDR3: TGTGCCAAGGGACAGCATGCTGTAGATTCACCCCTCCACTTT. Protein: CAKGQHAVDSPLHF.

The chain uses TRBV5-1 and TRBJ2-2, with TRBD2 as a possible D gene (6 bases). Germline loops: CDR1 SGHRS, CDR2 YFSETQ. There are 16 residues in the CDR3. V was clipped by 0 bases and J by 6 bases, with 15 bases between them. CDR3 nucleotide sequence: TGCGCCAGCAGCTTGGTCGTCGACAGCGGGTCCGGGGAGCTGTTTTTT. It encodes CASSLVVDSGSGELFF.

This chain uses TRBV6-1 with TRBJ2-7; TRBD1 aligns across 9 bases. The V gene end was trimmed by 3 bases and the J gene end by 4 bases; junction bases not matched to a gene: 7. Germline values: CDR1 MNHNS, CDR2 SASEGT. This CDR3 is 15 amino acids long. CDR3 sequence: CASSDLGTGRYEQYF. CDR3 nucleotide sequence: TGTGCCAGCAGTGATCTAGGGACAGGGCGTTACGAGCAGTACTTC.